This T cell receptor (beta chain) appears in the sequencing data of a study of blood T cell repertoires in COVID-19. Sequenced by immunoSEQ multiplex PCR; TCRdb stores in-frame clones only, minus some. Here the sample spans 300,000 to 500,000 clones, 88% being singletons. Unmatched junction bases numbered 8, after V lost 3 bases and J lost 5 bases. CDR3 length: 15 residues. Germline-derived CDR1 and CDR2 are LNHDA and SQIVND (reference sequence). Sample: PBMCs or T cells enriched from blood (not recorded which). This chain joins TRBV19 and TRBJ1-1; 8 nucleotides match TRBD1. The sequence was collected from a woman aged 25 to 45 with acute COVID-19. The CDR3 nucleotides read TGTGCCAGTAGTATTACGCAGGGGGCGGGTACTGAAGCTTTCTTT. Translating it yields CASSITQGAGTEAFF.